Here is one TCR beta chain with its context. Its antigen is still unknown. Base qualities are not recorded, but no much larger clone differs from it by a single base. The sample is drawn from a study of blood T cell repertoires in COVID-19 (dated by TCRdb to 2018 to 2021). About the study as a whole: The collaborator samples originated in the United States, Italy and Spain and spanned the acute and convalescent phases of COVID-19. The sample metadata nearly always contained a de-identified subject ID, COVID-19 status, age in years and sex. The repertoires were released in a freely available public database meant as a resource for research on the immune response to SARS-CoV-2. The samples were drawn from the first 160 participants of the ongoing ImmuneRACE study and from 1,254 subjects provided by 6 global collaborators. Where available, HLA class I and class II types were taken from metadata supplied by the sample provider and were not determined by assay-based typing. The material from the prospective study consisted of cDNA or gDNA derived from T cells, B-cell-depleted T cells, or PBMCs. The dataset comprised deeply sampled blood TCRbeta repertoires from subjects exposed to, actively infected with, or recovered from COVID-19.

Participants in the prospective study were aged about 18 to 100 years, lived in 20 to 30 United States geographic areas, and enrolled through a virtual design. In the prospective study, cohorts were assigned on the basis of participant-reported clinical history obtained from a screening survey and a study questionnaire. Recovered participants in ImmuneRACE Cohort 3 were defined as having two consecutive negative NP/OP PCR tests, clearance from a healthcare professional, or resolution of symptoms. In the prospective study, mobile phlebotomists collected whole blood, serum and a nasopharyngeal or oropharyngeal swab from each participant. Prospective study participants could optionally give additional blood draws and questionnaires over an approximately two-month period. Blood samples from the prospective study were shipped frozen or at room temperature prior to DNA extraction. General conclusions and limits of the study: Clinical and demographic metadata were provided uncurated, with the amount varying by source and participant.

The immunoSEQ Assay, a bias-controlled multiplex PCR, was used to amplify TCRbeta CDR3 regions from genomic DNA. In the source study's methods: The number of nucleated cells in each sample was estimated from the amplification of reference gene primers within the assay. To quantify the absolute abundance of each unique TCRbeta CDR3 rearrangement, sequence reads were collapsed and filtered. Productive Simpson clonality was computed per sample as the square root of Simpson's diversity index over productive rearrangements. In its TCRdb copy, this immuneACCESS table keeps in-frame sequences only and misses some clones. Where compared with another copy, unresolved V genes explain less than half of these, and the others have no known cause. The V and J calls and the clone size are those of that table, but D and trimming were determined from the DNA. The sample has a few hundred thousand clones on record, approximately 87% of them singletons. The top ten clones comprise approximately 10% of the sample.

V loses 1 base, J loses 5 bases, and the germline ends lie 14 bases apart. CDR1 and CDR2 were assigned from the germline V gene (reference sequence) as LGHDT and YNNKEL. The cysteine opens and the phenylalanine closes a CDR3 of 15 amino acids. Only the CDR3 portion is preserved as DNA: 45 bases, with reading frame beginning at the first base. Rearrangement joined TRBV3-1 (or the pseudogene TRBV3-2) to TRBJ1-1, and perhaps TRBD1 as D gene, on 5 matching bases. This TCR was recovered from a woman in her forties or fifties who had recovered from COVID-19. The material sequenced was PBMCs or T cells enriched from blood (not recorded which). The nucleotide sequence reads TGTGCCAGCAGCCAAGGGCACTTGGGGGGTACTGAAGCTTTCTTT. Its protein is CASSQGHLGGTEAFF.